These 23 T cell receptor beta chains originate from one sample sequenced in a study of blood T cell repertoires in COVID-19. Assay: immunoSEQ multiplex PCR; the TCRdb copy retains only in-frame clones and omits some. The table shows some 370,000 clones, with 80% to 90% occurring only once. The specimen was peripheral blood. Receptor source: a woman in her twenties or thirties with COVID-19, enrolled during active disease.

The gene calls are TRBV19 and TRBJ2-5; TRBD2 agrees at 7 bases. The J segment lost 5 bases and the V segment lost 7 bases, leaving 16 bases of the junction unmatched. Looked up from germline, CDR1 is LNHDA and CDR2 is SQIVND (reference sequence). The CDR3 length is 16 residues. CDR3 coding DNA: TGTGCCAGTACCTCCCGGGGGGTATCAGGTGGGGAGACCCAGTACTTC. It codes for CASTSRGVSGGETQYF.

CDR3 bases: TGTGCCAGTAGACGGGGGACAGCAGAAGAGACCCAGTACTTC. This gives the protein CASRRGTAEETQYF. The chain has TRBV19 and TRBJ2-5; possible D gene TRBD1, 7 bases. From germline, CDR1 is LNHDA and CDR2 SQIVND (reference sequence). The CDR3 extends over 14 amino acids. V was cut by 6 bases and J by 3 bases, with 14 bases left in between.

The V gene is TRBV15, the J gene TRBJ2-2, with TRBD2 matching over 13 bases. The CDR3 extends over 16 amino acids. Germline trimming cut 5 bases from V and 6 bases from J; bases unmatched to any gene: 6. Germline values: CDR1 LNHNV, CDR2 YYDKDF (reference sequence). CDR3 protein: CATSRGTSGISGELFF. Here the CDR3 DNA reads TGTGCCACCAGCCGGGGGACTAGCGGGATTTCCGGGGAGCTGTTTTTT.

The V and J genes are TRBV15 and TRBJ2-1; 8 nucleotides align to TRBD2. Germline assignment: CDR1 LNHNV and CDR2 YYDKDF (reference sequence). This CDR3 is 16 amino acids long. The ends lost 0 bases at V and 3 bases at J; junction bases unmatched: 4. This CDR3 reads CATSRDLAGVYNEQFF. CDR3 sequence (DNA): TGTGCCACCAGCAGAGATCTAGCGGGCGTCTACAATGAGCAGTTCTTC.

This chain joins TRBV29-1 and TRBJ1-1; D may be TRBD1 (6 bases). Trimming removed 7 bases at V and 0 bases at J, with 15 bases between. This CDR3 spans 14 amino acids. The germline gives CDR1 SQVTM, CDR2 ANQGSEA. The CDR3 is CSARTGFMNTEAFF. The CDR3 DNA reads as TGCAGCGCTCGTACAGGGTTTATGAACACTGAAGCTTTCTTT.

The chain couples TRBV12-3 or TRBV12-4 to TRBJ1-3; D not resolved. CDR3 length: 13 residues. V was clipped by 3 bases and J by 4 bases, with 7 bases between them. The CDR3 DNA reads TGTGCCAGCAGTTTGGGCAGGGGAAACACCATATATTTT. Protein product: CASSLGRGNTIYF.

This chain links TRBV28 with TRBJ1-5; no definite D call. The CDR3 spans 12 residues. Germline lookup yields CDR1 MDHEN and CDR2 SYDVKM. Trimming removed 8 bases from V and 0 bases from J, with 5 bases in between. Here the CDR3 reads CASRNSNQPQHF. The CDR3 region has the DNA TGTGCCAGCCGTAATAGCAATCAGCCCCAGCATTTT. Drawing the rest from reference TRBV28 and TRBJ1-5, the complete variable domain is DVKVTQSSRYLVKRTGEKVFLECVQDMDHENMFWYRQDPGLGLRLIYFSYDVKMKEKGDIPEGYSVSREKKERFSLILESASTNQTSMYLCASRNSNQPQHFGDGTRLSIL.

A remark on this clone: Germline is not matched at one junction end, which may reflect a read error. The J gene is TRBJ2-1, the V gene TRBV7-7, with 12 positions matching TRBD2. The CDR3 covers 15 residues. CDR1 and CDR2 from the germline V gene are SSHAT and FNYEAQ (reference sequence). CDR3 residues: CASRRLAGDSGEQFF. CDR3 coding DNA: TGTGCTAGCAGAAGACTAGCGGGAGATTCGGGTGAGCAGTTCTTC.

Here the CDR3 DNA reads TGTGCCAGCAGTTTGTTCGCGGGCCGCACAGATACGCAGTATTTT. Encoded protein: CASSLFAGRTDTQYF. The chain is built from TRBV28 and TRBJ2-3; tentative D call: TRBD2 (5 bases). This CDR3 contains 15 residues. Trimming removed 3 bases from V and 1 base from J, with 11 bases in between. Germline V gene sequence: CDR1 MDHEN, CDR2 SYDVKM.

The chain uses TRBV5-1 and TRBJ1-1; the match to TRBD1 covers 7 bases. With V trimmed by 4 bases and J by 0 bases, 3 bases remained unmatched. Germline loops: CDR1 SGHRS, CDR2 YFSETQ. This CDR3 has 14 amino acids. The CDR3 DNA is TGCGCCAGCAGCCGGGACAGCATGAACACTGAAGCTTTCTTT. Encoded protein: CASSRDSMNTEAFF.

This chain joins TRBV7-9 and TRBJ1-4, with 12 nucleotides matching TRBD1. The germline gives CDR1 SEHNR, CDR2 FQNEAQ (reference sequence). The V gene end was trimmed by 7 bases and the J gene end by 7 bases; junction bases not matched to a gene: 13. The CDR3 runs to 17 residues. Here the CDR3 DNA reads TGTGCCAGCACCGACCGGGACAGGGGGCGTTTAGGTGAAAAACTGTTTTTT. This sequence encodes CASTDRDRGRLGEKLFF.

In this sample, this clone turned up once. The CDR3 sequence: CASSISGGSYNEQFF. As DNA, the CDR3 is TGTGCCAGTAGTATATCGGGGGGGTCCTACAATGAGCAGTTCTTC. The chain couples TRBV19 to TRBJ2-1, with 8 bases that match TRBD2. Trimming cost V 2 bases and J 1 base; bases outside gene matches: 1. The CDR3 has 15 amino acids. Germline lookup yields CDR1 LNHDA and CDR2 SQIVND (reference sequence).

The rearrangement links TRBV11-3 to TRBJ2-7, with D possibly matching TRBD1 (6 bases). The V end was cut by 2 bases, the J end by 3 bases, with 11 bases between. CDR1 is SGHNT, CDR2 YENEEA, per germline. CDR3 length: 14 amino acids. The CDR3 DNA sequence: TGTGCCAGCAGCTTATTCTCGGACAGCTACGAGCAGTACTTC. The encoded protein is CASSLFSDSYEQYF.

The CDR3 protein is CASSLARDFSYYGYTF. In nucleotides, the CDR3 is TGTGCCAGCAGCTTAGCCAGGGACTTTTCTTACTATGGCTACACCTTC. This sequence joins TRBV7-8 and TRBJ1-2; maybe TRBD1 (5 bases). The V and J ends lost 0 bases and 3 bases respectively, with 14 bases between them. The germline CDR1 and CDR2 sequences are SGHVS and FQNEAQ. The CDR3 runs to 16 residues.

The rearrangement links TRBV29-1 to TRBJ2-7, with 16 bases fitting TRBD2. J was trimmed by 12 bases and V by 3 bases; bases with no gene match: 8. CDR3 length: 14 residues. CDR1 SQVTM and CDR2 ANQGSEA come from the germline V gene. The CDR3 DNA sequence: TGCAGCGTTGACACCGGGACTAGCGGGAGGGCCGTGTACTTC. Protein product: CSVDTGTSGRAVYF.

The chain couples TRBV25-1 to TRBJ2-5; 10 bases are shared with TRBD2. The CDR3 has 16 amino acids. Germline V gene sequence: CDR1 MGHDK, CDR2 SYGVNS. The trim removed 2 bases at V and 4 bases at J, leaving 7 bases unmatched. The CDR3 sequence: CASSEALAGAGETQYF. CDR3 DNA sequence: TGTGCCAGCAGTGAAGCTCTAGCGGGAGCAGGAGAGACCCAGTACTTC. Variable domain in full (rest from reference TRBV25-1 and TRBJ2-5): EADIYQTPRYLVIGTGKKITLECSQTMGHDKMYWYQQDPGMELHLIHYSYGVNSTEKGDLSSESTVSRIRTEHFPLTLESARPSHTSQYLCASSEALAGAGETQYFGPGTRLLVL.

This chain connects TRBV2 to TRBJ2-7, with D perhaps TRBD2 (6 bases). Trimming removed 6 bases at V and 3 bases at J, with 15 bases between. Germline-derived CDR1 and CDR2 are SNHLY and FYNNEI. The CDR3 covers 14 residues. The CDR3 region is CASRVSGSNYEQYF. CDR3 sequence (DNA): TGTGCCAGCAGGGTTAGCGGATCCAACTACGAGCAGTACTTC. The full variable domain, with the rest looked up from reference TRBV2 and TRBJ2-7, is EPEVTQTPSHQVTQMGQEVILRCVPISNHLYFYWYRQILGQKVEFLVSFYNNEISEKSEIFDDQFSVERPDGSNFTLKIRSTKLEDSAMYFCASRVSGSNYEQYFGPGTRLTVT.

V is TRBV28 and J is TRBJ1-3, with 7 nucleotides matching TRBD1. V dropped 7 bases and J dropped 1; count of bases not matched to a gene: 10. The CDR3 loop spans 16 amino acids. The germline gives CDR1 MDHEN, CDR2 SYDVKM. Here the CDR3 reads CASIPRQGLSGNTIYF. CDR3 coding DNA: TGTGCCAGCATCCCCCGACAGGGCCTTTCTGGAAACACCATATATTTT.

V is TRBV3-1 (or the pseudogene TRBV3-2) and J is TRBJ2-5, with 11 bases lining up with TRBD2. The CDR3 is 18 residues long. Germline trimming cut 3 bases from V and 4 bases from J; bases unmatched to any gene: 13. Per the germline V gene, CDR1 is LGHDT and CDR2 is YNNKEL (reference sequence). The CDR3 reads CASSQPGLAAGGGETQYF. CDR3 DNA sequence: TGTGCCAGCAGCCAGCCGGGACTAGCGGCAGGAGGGGGAGAGACCCAGTACTTC.

This clone was counted a single time. The genes are TRBV23-1 and TRBJ1-1, with D perhaps matching TRBD1 (5 bases). TRBV23-1 is given ORF status, its function remaining uncertain. The CDR3 runs 14 residues. V was clipped by 0 bases and J by 0 bases, with 5 bases between them. The CDR3 sequence: CASSQSGVNTEAFF. The CDR3, as DNA: TGCGCCAGCAGTCAATCAGGGGTGAACACTGAAGCTTTCTTT.

This chain links TRBV24-1 with TRBJ2-3; maybe TRBD1 (6 bases). V was shortened by 3 bases and J by 2 bases, with 20 bases between the two germline ends. The germline gives CDR1 KGHDR, CDR2 SFDVKD. The CDR3 spans 18 residues. The CDR3: CATSDGKGEPRLTDTQYF. The CDR3 DNA reads as TGTGCCACCAGTGATGGGAAGGGGGAGCCTAGACTCACAGATACGCAGTATTTT.

V gene TRBV10-3 combines with J gene TRBJ2-5; 9 bases align to TRBD1. CDR1 ENHRY and CDR2 SYGVKD come from the germline V gene. After removal of 7 bases from V and 7 bases from J, the junction contained 16 bases not matched to a gene. The CDR3 consists of 16 residues. The CDR3 loop is CAIILRDRVYLGTQYF. The CDR3, as DNA: TGTGCCATCATCTTAAGGGACAGGGTCTATCTTGGGACCCAGTACTTC.

This sequence joins TRBV9 and TRBJ2-2; the D gene is possibly TRBD2 (5 bases). Germline V CDR1 and CDR2: SGDLS, YYNGEE. V lost 4 bases and J lost 4, with 11 bases in between. This CDR3 contains 14 residues. The CDR3 loop is CASSPGVPTGELFF. CDR3 coding DNA: TGTGCCAGCAGCCCCGGGGTACCCACCGGGGAGCTGTTTTTT.